Included here is one T cell receptor (beta chain) sequence, with context. Germline-derived CDR1 and CDR2 are SGHVS and FNYEAQ. The CDR3 extends over 15 amino acids. V lost 5 bases and J 4 bases, leaving 18 bases between the germline ends. This sample was taken from a study of T cell changes during pregnancy in multiple sclerosis. The repertoire was sequenced with immunoSEQ multiplex PCR; TCRdb's copy has only in-frame clones and lacks some. The table includes about 110,000 clones, 80% to 95% detected once. The sample consisted of peripheral blood, taken in the third trimester of pregnancy. The chain recombines TRBV7-6 with TRBJ2-7; D may be TRBD2 (5 bases). This receptor was taken from a female donor with multiple sclerosis, enrolled in a pregnancy study. DNA for the CDR3: TGTGCCAGCAGCGTTGGTCGAGGGCTACCATACGAGCAGTACTTC. Translated, it gives CASSVGRGLPYEQYF.